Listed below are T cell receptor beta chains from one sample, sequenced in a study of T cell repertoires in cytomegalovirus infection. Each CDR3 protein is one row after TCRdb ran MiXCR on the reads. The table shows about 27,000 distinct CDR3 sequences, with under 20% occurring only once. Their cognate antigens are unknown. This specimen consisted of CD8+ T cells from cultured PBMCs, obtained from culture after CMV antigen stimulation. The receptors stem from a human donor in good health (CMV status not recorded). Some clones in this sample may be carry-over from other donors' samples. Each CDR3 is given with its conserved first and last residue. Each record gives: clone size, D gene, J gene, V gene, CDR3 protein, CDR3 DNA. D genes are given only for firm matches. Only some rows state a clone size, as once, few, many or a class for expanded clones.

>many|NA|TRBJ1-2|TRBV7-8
CASSPVTENYGYTF
TGTGCCAGCAGCCCAGTTACAGAGAACTATGGCTACACCTTC
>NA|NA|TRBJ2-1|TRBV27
CASSLSGVLVQSYNEQFF
TGTGCCAGCAGTTTATCGGGTGTTCTAGTCCAATCCTACAATGAGCAGTTCTTC
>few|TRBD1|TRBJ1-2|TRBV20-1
CSARDLAGGGGYTF
TGCAGTGCTAGAGATCTGGCAGGGGGCGGTGGCTACACCTTC
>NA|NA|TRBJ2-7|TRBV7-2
CASSLDYEQYF
TGTGCCAGCAGCTTAGACTACGAGCAGTACTTC
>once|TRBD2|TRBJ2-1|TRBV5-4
CASSLAGDYYNEQFF
TGTGCCAGCAGCTTAGCGGGGGACTACTACAATGAGCAGTTCTTC
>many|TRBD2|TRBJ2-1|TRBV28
CASSVGTSGSGNEQFF
TGTGCCAGCAGTGTCGGGACTAGCGGGAGCGGCAATGAGCAGTTCTTC
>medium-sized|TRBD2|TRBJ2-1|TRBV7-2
CASSTTSGGSREQFF
TGTGCCAGCAGCACGACTAGCGGGGGATCTCGGGAGCAGTTCTTC
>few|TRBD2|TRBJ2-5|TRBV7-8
CASSLRRLAGTQETQYF
TGTGCCAGCAGCTTGAGGAGACTAGCGGGGACCCAAGAGACCCAGTACTTC
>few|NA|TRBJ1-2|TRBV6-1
CASSSRAVALDGYTF
TGTGCCAGCAGTTCCCGAGCGGTTGCCTTAGATGGCTACACCTTC
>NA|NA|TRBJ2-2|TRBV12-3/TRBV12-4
CASSFPLGQQINTGELFF
TGTGCCAGCAGTTTCCCTCTCGGACAGCAAATAAACACCGGGGAGCTGTTTTTT
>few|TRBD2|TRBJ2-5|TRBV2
CASRREAPKRETQYF
TGTGCCAGCAGACGGGAGGCCCCAAAACGGGAGACCCAGTACTTC
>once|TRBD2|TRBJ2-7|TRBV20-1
CSAREGGLAGPSSYEQYF
TGCAGTGCTAGGGAGGGTGGACTAGCGGGACCGAGCTCCTACGAGCAGTACTTC
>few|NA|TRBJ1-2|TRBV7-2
CASSFVTLSPYGYTF
TGTGCCAGCAGCTTTGTAACCCTTTCCCCTTATGGCTACACCTTC
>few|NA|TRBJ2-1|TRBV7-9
CASSFGGLGNEQFF
TGTGCCAGCAGCTTTGGGGGTCTGGGCAATGAGCAGTTCTTC
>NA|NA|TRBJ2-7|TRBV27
CASSLGQTIYEQYF
TGTGCCAGCAGTCTTGGACAGACTATCTACGAGCAGTACTTC
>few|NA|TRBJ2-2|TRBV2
CASKAETGNIGELFF
TGTGCCAGCAAAGCCGAGACAGGAAATATCGGGGAGCTGTTTTTT
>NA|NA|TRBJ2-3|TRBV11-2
CASSLFTDTQYF
TGTGCCAGCAGCTTATTCACAGATACGCAGTATTTT
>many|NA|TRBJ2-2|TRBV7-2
CASSLAGWGGELFF
TGTGCCAGCAGCTTAGCGGGGTGGGGCGGGGAGCTGTTTTTT
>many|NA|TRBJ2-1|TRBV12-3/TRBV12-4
CASTPSRAPYNEQFF
TGTGCCAGCACCCCCTCGAGGGCCCCGTACAATGAGCAGTTCTTC
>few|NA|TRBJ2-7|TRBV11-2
CASSASGPRPQYF
TGTGCCAGCAGCGCCTCGGGGCCTAGACCGCAGTACTTC
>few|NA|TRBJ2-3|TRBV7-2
CASSLPDPTDTQYF
TGTGCCAGCAGCTTACCTGACCCCACAGATACGCAGTATTTT
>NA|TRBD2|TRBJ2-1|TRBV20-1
CSAPLRAGVRPYNEQFF
TGCAGTGCTCCCCTTAGGGCGGGAGTCCGACCCTACAATGAGCAGTTCTTC
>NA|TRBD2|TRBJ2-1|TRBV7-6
CASSLAGGASSYNEQFF
TGTGCCAGCAGCTTAGCCGGGGGGGCAAGCTCCTACAATGAGCAGTTCTTC
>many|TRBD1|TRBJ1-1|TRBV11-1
CASSLPQPGQGNTEAFF
TGTGCCAGCAGCTTACCTCAGCCGGGACAGGGTAACACTGAAGCTTTCTTT
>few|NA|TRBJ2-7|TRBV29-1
CSAGGGSYEQYF
TGCAGCGCCGGTGGCGGTTCCTACGAGCAGTACTTC
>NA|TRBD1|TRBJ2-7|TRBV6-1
CASSRGFIYEQYF
TGTGCCAGCAGCAGGGGGTTTATCTACGAGCAGTACTTC
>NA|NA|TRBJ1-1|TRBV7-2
CASSWVTMNTEAFF
TGTGCCAGCAGTTGGGTGACCATGAACACTGAAGCTTTCTTT
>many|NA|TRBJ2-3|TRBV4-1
CASSQRDQRTDTQYF
TGCGCCAGCAGCCAACGAGACCAGCGGACAGATACGCAGTATTTT
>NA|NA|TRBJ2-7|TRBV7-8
CASSLEGAYEQYF
TGTGCCAGCAGCTTAGAAGGAGCCTACGAGCAGTACTTC
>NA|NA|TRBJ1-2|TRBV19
CASSIGGANYGYTF
TGTGCCAGTAGTATCGGCGGAGCTAACTATGGCTACACCTTC
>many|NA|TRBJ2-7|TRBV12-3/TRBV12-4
CASSSDTYEQYF
TGTGCCAGCAGTTCCGACACCTACGAGCAGTACTTC